The entry below gives a single T cell receptor beta chain sequence along with its context. The antigen remains unidentified. With 60 Vbeta and 13 Jbeta primers, the PCR was carried out. Sequencing used immunoSEQ multiplex PCR; TCRdb keeps in-frame clones, though not all of them. The repertoire consists of 120,000 to 150,000 clones, with more than 60% occurring once and the leading ten covering under 2%. These data originate in a study of cytomegalovirus exposure and HLA in healthy donors. General study findings and limits: An Asian-associated ancestry cluster reportedly showed fewer N-insertions than the approximately 620-donor mean in a later analysis. A later analysis showed HLA-associated TCR beta chains outstripping equally common others in clonal expansion.

From germline, CDR1 is LNHDA and CDR2 SQIVND (reference sequence). The CDR3 has 14 residues. Trimming stripped 3 bases from V and 0 bases from J, with 8 bases between. This sequence was found in a female donor in good health and CMV-seronegative. V gene TRBV19 combines with J gene TRBJ1-2; a possible D gene is TRBD1 (5 bases). Sequencing used PBMCs. The CDR3 reads CASSMGRANYGYTF. The CDR3 DNA reads TGTGCCAGTAGTATGGGCAGGGCTAACTATGGCTACACCTTC.